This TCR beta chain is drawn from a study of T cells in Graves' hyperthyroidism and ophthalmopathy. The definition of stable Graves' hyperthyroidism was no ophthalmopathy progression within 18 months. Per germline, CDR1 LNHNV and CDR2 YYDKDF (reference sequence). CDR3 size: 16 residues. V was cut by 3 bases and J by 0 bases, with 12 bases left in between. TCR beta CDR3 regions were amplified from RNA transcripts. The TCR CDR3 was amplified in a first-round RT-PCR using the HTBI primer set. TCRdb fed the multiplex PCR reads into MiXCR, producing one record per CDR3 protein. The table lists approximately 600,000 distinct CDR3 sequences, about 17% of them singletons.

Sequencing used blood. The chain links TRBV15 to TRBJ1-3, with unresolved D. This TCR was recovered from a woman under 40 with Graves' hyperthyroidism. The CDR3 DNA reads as TGTGCCACCAGCAGGGGAGCAGTGAACTCTGGAAACACCATATATTTT. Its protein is CATSRGAVNSGNTIYF.